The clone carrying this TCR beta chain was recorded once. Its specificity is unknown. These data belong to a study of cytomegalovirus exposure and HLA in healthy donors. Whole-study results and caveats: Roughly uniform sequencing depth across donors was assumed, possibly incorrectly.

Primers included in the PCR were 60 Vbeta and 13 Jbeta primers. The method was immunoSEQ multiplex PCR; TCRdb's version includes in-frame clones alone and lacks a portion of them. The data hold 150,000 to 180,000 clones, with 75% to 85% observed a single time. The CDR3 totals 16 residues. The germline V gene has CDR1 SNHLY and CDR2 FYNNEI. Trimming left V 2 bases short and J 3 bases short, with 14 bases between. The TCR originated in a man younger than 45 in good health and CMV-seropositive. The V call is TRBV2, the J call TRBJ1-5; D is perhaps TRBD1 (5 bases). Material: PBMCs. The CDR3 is CASSETSRVNNQPQHF. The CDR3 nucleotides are TGTGCCAGCAGTGAAACCAGCAGGGTAAACAATCAGCCCCAGCATTTT.